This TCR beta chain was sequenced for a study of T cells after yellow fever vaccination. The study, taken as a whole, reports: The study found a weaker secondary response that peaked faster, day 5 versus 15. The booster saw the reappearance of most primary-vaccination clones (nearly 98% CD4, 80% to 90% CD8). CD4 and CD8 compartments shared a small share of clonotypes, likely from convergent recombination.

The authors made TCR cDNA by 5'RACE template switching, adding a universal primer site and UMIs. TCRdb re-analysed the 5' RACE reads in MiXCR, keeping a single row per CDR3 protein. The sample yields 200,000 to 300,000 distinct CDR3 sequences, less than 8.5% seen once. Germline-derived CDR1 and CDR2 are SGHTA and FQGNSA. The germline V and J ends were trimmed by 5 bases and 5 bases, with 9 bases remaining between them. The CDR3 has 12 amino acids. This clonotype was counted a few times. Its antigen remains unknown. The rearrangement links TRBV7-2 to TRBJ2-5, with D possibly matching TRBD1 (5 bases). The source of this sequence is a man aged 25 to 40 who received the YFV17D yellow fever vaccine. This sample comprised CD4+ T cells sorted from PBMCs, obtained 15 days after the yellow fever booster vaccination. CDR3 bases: TGTGCCAGCAGCCTTAACAGGGAGACCCAGTACTTC. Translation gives CASSLNRETQYF.